The rows below give T cell receptor beta chains drawn from one sample of a study of T cell responses to AZD1222 COVID-19 vaccine. Sequenced by immunoSEQ multiplex PCR; TCRdb stores in-frame clones only, minus some. Of about 140,000 clones in the sample, approximately 92% were seen once. Sequences were derived from peripheral blood, sampled 28 days after the second AZD1222 dose. The receptors were sampled from an adult who received the AZD1222 COVID-19 vaccine. CDR3s include the opening cysteine and the closing phenylalanine or tryptophan. The order of the fields is V gene, J gene, CDR3 protein.

TRBV20-1	TRBJ2-7	CSAGQGIGQYF
TRBV3-1/TRBV3-2	TRBJ2-1	CASGSRRTSSYNEQFF
TRBV29-1	TRBJ1-2	CSVEGGPGDGYTF
TRBV7-2	TRBJ1-4	CASSFGLNEKLFF
TRBV6-2/TRBV6-3	TRBJ1-5	CASSHRGGAYQPQHF
TRBV5-1	TRBJ1-1	CASSFGGGGTEAFF
TRBV28	TRBJ2-6	CASSLRYSGANVLTF
TRBV9	TRBJ1-5	CASSPGWGGNQPQHF
TRBV6-2/TRBV6-3	TRBJ2-7	CASSSGTGGYEQYF
TRBV28	TRBJ2-2	CASSFPRLPGSVNTGELFF
TRBV4-1	TRBJ1-3	CASSQDITGSGNTIYF
TRBV3-1/TRBV3-2	TRBJ2-7	CASSQRGPPEQYF
TRBV6-5	TRBJ2-3	CASSYLAETITDTQYF
TRBV28	TRBJ1-5	CASRQAGVSNQPQHF
TRBV28	TRBJ1-2	CASSKWTSRYGYTF
TRBV4-2	TRBJ1-1	CASSQVLGTGGGTEAFF
TRBV6-5	TRBJ1-1	CATGGQKAFF
TRBV29-1	TRBJ1-1	CSVSTGGHTEAFF
TRBV5-1	TRBJ2-2	CASRVPAGFGGELFF
TRBV9	TRBJ1-2	CASSVGRGYTF
TRBV11-2	TRBJ2-2	CAVLAGVPTGELFF
TRBV18	TRBJ2-2	CASSPGLAGAGELFF
TRBV6-5	TRBJ1-5	CASNSLGNQPQHF
TRBV5-1	TRBJ1-1	CASSWGRTGRVNTEAFF
TRBV6-5	TRBJ2-7	CASSYQFTGGSYEQYF
TRBV20-1	TRBJ2-3	CSAIGTDTQYF
TRBV15	TRBJ2-1	CATSRARTSRDEQFF
TRBV5-1	TRBJ2-2	CASSLFDRTNTGELFF
TRBV11-2	TRBJ1-1	CASSTRDRGPQAFF
TRBV5-1	TRBJ2-1	CASRRLAGGSDEQFF
TRBV7-2	TRBJ1-2	CASSLEGQGAYGYTF
TRBV6-5	TRBJ1-2	CASSYGGKLDGYTF
TRBV6-5	TRBJ1-2	CASRDRGRYGYTF
TRBV7-9	TRBJ2-6	CASTPQGAGANVLTF
TRBV21-1	TRBJ1-4	CASSFDEKLFF
TRBV24-1	TRBJ2-3	CATVPPGGDTQYF
TRBV18	TRBJ1-2	CASAFDRSNYGYTF
TRBV5-6	TRBJ1-1	CASSFDRVTEAFF
TRBV19	TRBJ2-5	CASSIGQGNVETQYF
TRBV28	TRBJ2-6	CASSLSSGANVLTF
TRBV30	TRBJ1-1	CAWEKAFF
TRBV28	TRBJ2-2	CASRSPGQGAANTGELFF
TRBV6-5	TRBJ1-2	CASRPRGPTYGYTF
TRBV6-2/TRBV6-3	TRBJ2-2	CASSYINTGELFF
TRBV4-1	TRBJ1-1	CASSQDRGHTEAFF
TRBV5-1	TRBJ1-1	CASSLEVGLNTEAFF
TRBV11-2	TRBJ1-2	CASSLTRDYGYTF